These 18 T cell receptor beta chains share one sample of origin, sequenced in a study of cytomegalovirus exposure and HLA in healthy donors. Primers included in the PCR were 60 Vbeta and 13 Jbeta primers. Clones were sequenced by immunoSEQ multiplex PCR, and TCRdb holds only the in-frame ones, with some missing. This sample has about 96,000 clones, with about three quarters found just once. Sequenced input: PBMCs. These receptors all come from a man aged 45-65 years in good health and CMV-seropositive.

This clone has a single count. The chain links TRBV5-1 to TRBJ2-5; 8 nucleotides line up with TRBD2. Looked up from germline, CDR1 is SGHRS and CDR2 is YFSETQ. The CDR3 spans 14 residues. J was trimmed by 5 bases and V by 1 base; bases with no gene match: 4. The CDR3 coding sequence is TGCGCCAGCAGCTTGCGGGGGGGCGGGGAGACCCAGTACTTC. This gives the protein CASSLRGGGETQYF. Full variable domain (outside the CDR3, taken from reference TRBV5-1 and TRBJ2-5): KAGVTQTPRYLIKTRGQQVTLSCSPISGHRSVSWYQQTPGQGLQFLFEYFSETQRNKGNFPGRFSGRQFSNSRSEMNVSTLELGDSALYLCASSLRGGGETQYFGPGTRLLVL.

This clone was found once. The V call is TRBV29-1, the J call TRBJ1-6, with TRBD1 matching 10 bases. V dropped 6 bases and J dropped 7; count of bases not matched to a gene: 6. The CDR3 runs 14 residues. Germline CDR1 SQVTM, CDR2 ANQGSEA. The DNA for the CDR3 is TGCAGCGTAAGACAGGGGGCGAGGAATTCACCCCTCCACTTT. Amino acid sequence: CSVRQGARNSPLHF. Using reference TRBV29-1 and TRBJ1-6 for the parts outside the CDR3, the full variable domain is SAVISQKPSRDICQRGTSLTIQCQVDSQVTMMFWYRQQPGQSLTLIATANQGSEATYESGFVIDKFPISRPNLTFSTLTVSNMSPEDSSIYLCSVRQGARNSPLHFGNGTRLTVT.

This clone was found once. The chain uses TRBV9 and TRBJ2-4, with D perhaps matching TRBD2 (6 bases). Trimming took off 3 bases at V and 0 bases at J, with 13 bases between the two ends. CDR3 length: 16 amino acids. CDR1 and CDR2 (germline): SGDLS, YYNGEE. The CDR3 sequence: CASSAGVVPAKNIQYF. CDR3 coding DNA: TGTGCCAGCAGCGCGGGGGTAGTTCCAGCCAAAAACATTCAGTACTTC.

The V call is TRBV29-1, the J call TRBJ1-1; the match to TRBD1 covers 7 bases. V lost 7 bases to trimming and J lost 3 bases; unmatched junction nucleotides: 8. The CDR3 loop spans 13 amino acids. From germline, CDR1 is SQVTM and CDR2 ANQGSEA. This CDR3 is CSGLTGSYTEAFF. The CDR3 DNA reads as TGCAGCGGATTGACAGGGTCTTACACTGAAGCTTTCTTT.

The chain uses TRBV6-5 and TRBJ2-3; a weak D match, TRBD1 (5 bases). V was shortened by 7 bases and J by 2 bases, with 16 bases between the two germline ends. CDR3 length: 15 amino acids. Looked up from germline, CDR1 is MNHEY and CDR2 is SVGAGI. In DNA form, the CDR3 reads TGTGCCAGCAACCCTCAGGGCGCGACCACAGATACGCAGTATTTT. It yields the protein CASNPQGATTDTQYF.

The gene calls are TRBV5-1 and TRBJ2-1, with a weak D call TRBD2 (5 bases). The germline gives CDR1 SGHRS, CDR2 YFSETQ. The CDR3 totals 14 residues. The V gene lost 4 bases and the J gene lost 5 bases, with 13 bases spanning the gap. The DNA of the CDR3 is TGCGCCAGCAGCGGGGAGACGGCGAACAATGAGCAGTTCTTC. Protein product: CASSGETANNEQFF.

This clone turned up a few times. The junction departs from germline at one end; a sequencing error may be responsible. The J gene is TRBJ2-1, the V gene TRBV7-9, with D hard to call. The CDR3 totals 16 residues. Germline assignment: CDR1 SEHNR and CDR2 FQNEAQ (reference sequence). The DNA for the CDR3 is TGTTCCAGCAGCTTTTATCCCACAGATCCCTACAATGAGCAGTTCTTC. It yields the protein CSSSFYPTDPYNEQFF.

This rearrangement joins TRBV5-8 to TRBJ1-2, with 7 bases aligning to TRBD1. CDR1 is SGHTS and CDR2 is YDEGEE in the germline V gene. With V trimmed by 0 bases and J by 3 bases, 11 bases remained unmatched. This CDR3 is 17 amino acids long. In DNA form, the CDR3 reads TGTGCCAGCAGCTTGGCGTGGGACAGCGATACCTACTATGGCTACACCTTC. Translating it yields CASSLAWDSDTYYGYTF.

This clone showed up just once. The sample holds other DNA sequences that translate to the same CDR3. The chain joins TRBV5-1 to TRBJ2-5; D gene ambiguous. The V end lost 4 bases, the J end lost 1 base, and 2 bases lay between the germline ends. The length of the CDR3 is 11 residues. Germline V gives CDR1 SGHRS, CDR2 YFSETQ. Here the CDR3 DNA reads TGCGCCAGCAGCCTCCAAGAGACCCAGTACTTC. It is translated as CASSLQETQYF.

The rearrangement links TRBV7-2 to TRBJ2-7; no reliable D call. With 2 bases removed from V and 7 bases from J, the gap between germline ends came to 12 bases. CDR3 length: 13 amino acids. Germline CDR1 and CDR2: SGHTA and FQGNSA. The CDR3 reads CASSLLTSREQYF. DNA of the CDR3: TGTGCCAGCAGCTTATTAACCTCCCGGGAGCAGTACTTC.

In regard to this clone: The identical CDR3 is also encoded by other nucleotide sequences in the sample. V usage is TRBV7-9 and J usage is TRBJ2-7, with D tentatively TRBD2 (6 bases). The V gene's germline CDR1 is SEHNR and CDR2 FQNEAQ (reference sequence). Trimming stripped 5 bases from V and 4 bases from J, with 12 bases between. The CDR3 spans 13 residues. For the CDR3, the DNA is TGTGCCAGCAGCCCATCCGGGGGATACGAGCAGTACTTC. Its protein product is CASSPSGGYEQYF.

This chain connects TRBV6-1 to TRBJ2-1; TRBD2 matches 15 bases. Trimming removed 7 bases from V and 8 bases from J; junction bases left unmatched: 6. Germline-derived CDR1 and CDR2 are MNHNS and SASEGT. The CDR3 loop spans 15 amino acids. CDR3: CASIRTSGGAYEQFF. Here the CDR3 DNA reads TGTGCCAGCATTAGGACTAGCGGGGGGGCCTATGAGCAGTTCTTC.

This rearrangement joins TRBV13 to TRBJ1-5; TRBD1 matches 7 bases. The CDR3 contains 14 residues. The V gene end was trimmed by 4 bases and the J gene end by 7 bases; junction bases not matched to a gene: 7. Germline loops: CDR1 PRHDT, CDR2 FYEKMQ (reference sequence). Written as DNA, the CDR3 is TGTGCCAGCAGCTCTCGACAGGGTCGGCAGCCCCAGCATTTT. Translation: CASSSRQGRQPQHF.

The CDR3 spells CASSLGLAGPEQFF. The DNA for the CDR3 is TGTGCCAGCAGTCTCGGACTAGCGGGGCCTGAGCAGTTCTTC. The V and J genes are TRBV6-5 and TRBJ2-1, with TRBD2 identical over 12 bases. This CDR3 region has 14 residues. Germline CDR1 and CDR2: MNHEY and SVGAGI. V shed 5 bases, J shed 9 bases, and the junction held 5 bases outside the gene matches.

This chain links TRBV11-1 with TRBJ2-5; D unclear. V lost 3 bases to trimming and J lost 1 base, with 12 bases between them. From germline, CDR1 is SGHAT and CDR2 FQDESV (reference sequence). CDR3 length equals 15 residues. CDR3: CASSFASSLQETQYF. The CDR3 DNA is TGTGCCAGCAGCTTCGCGTCGAGCCTCCAAGAGACCCAGTACTTC.

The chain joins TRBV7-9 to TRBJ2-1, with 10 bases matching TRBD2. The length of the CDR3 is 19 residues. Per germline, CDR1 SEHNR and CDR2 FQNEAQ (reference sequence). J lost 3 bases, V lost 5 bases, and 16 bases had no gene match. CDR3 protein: CASSPGKLAGPRIYNEQFF. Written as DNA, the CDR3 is TGTGCCAGCAGCCCGGGGAAACTAGCGGGGCCCCGGATCTACAATGAGCAGTTCTTC.

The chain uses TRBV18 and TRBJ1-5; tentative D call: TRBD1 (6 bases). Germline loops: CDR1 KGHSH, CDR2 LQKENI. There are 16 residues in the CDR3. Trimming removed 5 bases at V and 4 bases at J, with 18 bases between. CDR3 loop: CASSSNAGGLNQPQHF. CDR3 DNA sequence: TGTGCCAGCTCATCCAATGCGGGGGGCCTGAATCAGCCCCAGCATTTT. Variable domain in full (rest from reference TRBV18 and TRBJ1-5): NAGVMQNPRHLVRRRGQEARLRCSPMKGHSHVYWYRQLPEEGLKFMVYLQKENIIDESGMPKERFSAEFPKEGPSILRIQQVVRGDSAAYFCASSSNAGGLNQPQHFGDGTRLSIL.

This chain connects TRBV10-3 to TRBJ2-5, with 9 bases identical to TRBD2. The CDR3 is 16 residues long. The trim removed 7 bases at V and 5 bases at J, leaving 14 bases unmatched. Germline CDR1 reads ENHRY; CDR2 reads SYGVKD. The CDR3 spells CAITGAAGGSVETQYF. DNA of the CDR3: TGTGCCATCACTGGGGCAGCGGGGGGCTCTGTTGAGACCCAGTACTTC.